What follows are 22 T cell receptor beta chains derived from one specimen sequenced in a study of cytomegalovirus exposure and HLA in healthy donors. The primer mix had 60 Vbeta and 13 Jbeta primers. Assay used: immunoSEQ multiplex PCR; TCRdb lists only in-frame clones, some missing. The sample contains about 180,000 clones, 76% of which appear only once. The sequenced sample was PBMCs. Receptor source: a woman aged 25 to 39 in good health and CMV-seropositive.

This clone has just one count. This rearrangement joins TRBV5-6 to TRBJ1-4; 8 bases are a match to TRBD1. The germline V gene encodes CDR1 SGHDT and CDR2 YYEEEE. The CDR3 covers 13 residues. Germline trimming cut 3 bases from V and 8 bases from J; bases unmatched to any gene: 3. Written as DNA, the CDR3 is TGTGCCAGCAGCTCGACAGGGGAGGAAAAACTGTTTTTT. Translation gives CASSSTGEEKLFF.

This clone was detected only a few times. V is TRBV19 and J is TRBJ1-5, with a possible D match to TRBD1 (6 bases). The CDR3 length is 13 residues. Trimming removed 3 bases from V and 6 bases from J, with 9 bases in between. Germline CDR1 reads LNHDA; CDR2 reads SQIVND (reference sequence). CDR3 sequence: CASSIVGAQPQHF. In DNA, the CDR3 is TGTGCCAGTAGTATCGTGGGGGCTCAGCCCCAGCATTTT.

The chain employs TRBV27 and TRBJ2-2, with D tentatively TRBD2 (6 bases). The ends were cut back, 6 bases at V and 5 bases at J, with 13 bases in the middle. The CDR3 is 14 amino acids. Germline-derived CDR1 and CDR2 are MNHEY and SMNVEV (reference sequence). DNA for the CDR3: TGTGCCAGCAGAGGTACACGGGGGACCGGGGAGCTGTTTTTT. It is translated as CASRGTRGTGELFF.

The genes are TRBV9 and TRBJ1-1; a possible D gene is TRBD1 (5 bases). V lost 6 bases, J lost 7 bases, and 13 bases lay in between. From germline, CDR1 is SGDLS and CDR2 YYNGEE. This CDR3 contains 12 residues. The CDR3 DNA reads as TGTGCCAGCAAGGAAGGGGTGGGTGAAGCTTTCTTT. Its translation is CASKEGVGEAFF.

The chain combines TRBV27 with TRBJ2-3; the D gene is possibly TRBD2 (5 bases). From germline, CDR1 is MNHEY and CDR2 SMNVEV (reference sequence). The germline V and J ends were trimmed by 6 bases and 0 bases, with 25 bases remaining between them. This CDR3 comprises 19 residues. CDR3 sequence reads: CASSQTWASGVSSTDTQYF. CDR3 DNA sequence: TGTGCCAGCAGCCAGACCTGGGCCTCCGGGGTATCTAGCACAGATACGCAGTATTTT.

As regards this clone: One end of the junction is discordant with germline, which a read error may explain. V is TRBV5-4 and J is TRBJ2-1; TRBD2 is a possible D gene (5 bases). Germline CDR1 is SGHNT and CDR2 is YYREEE (reference sequence). This CDR3 comprises 13 residues. CDR3 coding DNA: TGTGCCAGCAGATTGGACTCCAACAATGAGCAGTTCTTC. Protein product: CASRLDSNNEQFF.

This rearrangement joins TRBV9 to TRBJ2-2, with 8 positions matching TRBD1. V lost 3 bases, J lost 5 bases, and 3 bases stayed unmatched. The CDR3 runs 14 residues. The germline gives CDR1 SGDLS, CDR2 YYNGEE. The CDR3, as DNA: TGTGCCAGCAGCGCGGACAGGGTTACCGGGGAGCTGTTTTTT. Amino acids: CASSADRVTGELFF.

V is TRBV6-5 and J is TRBJ2-2; D uncertain. The germline CDR1 and CDR2 sequences are MNHEY and SVGAGI. The CDR3 has 14 amino acids. V was shortened by 2 bases and J by 0 bases, with 4 bases between the two germline ends. Here the CDR3 reads CASSYRANTGELFF. In DNA, the CDR3 is TGTGCCAGCAGTTACCGTGCGAACACCGGGGAGCTGTTTTTT.

This chain joins TRBV7-2 and TRBJ1-1; D is possibly TRBD1 (6 bases). The germline V gene encodes CDR1 SGHTA and CDR2 FQGNSA. The CDR3 runs 16 residues. Trimming pared 6 bases from V and 7 bases from J, leaving 24 bases between. The CDR3 is CASRHWRGGGEDEAFF. CDR3 coding DNA: TGTGCCAGCAGACATTGGAGGGGGGGCGGGGAAGATGAAGCTTTCTTT.

The gene calls are TRBV7-2 and TRBJ2-2, with TRBD2 identical over 7 bases. The CDR3 runs 14 residues. Germline V lookup: CDR1 SGHTA, CDR2 FQGNSA. V lost 5 bases, J lost 6 bases, and 6 bases stayed unmatched. The CDR3 is CASSPSSGPGELFF. In nucleotides, the CDR3 is TGTGCCAGCAGCCCTTCTAGCGGCCCCGGGGAGCTGTTTTTT.

This clone was found once. This chain joins TRBV19 and TRBJ2-7; 7 nucleotides align to TRBD2. Germline loops: CDR1 LNHDA, CDR2 SQIVND (reference sequence). The trim removed 2 bases at V and 3 bases at J, leaving 7 bases unmatched. The CDR3 covers 15 residues. The chain's CDR3 is CASSISGGSSYEQYF. The CDR3 DNA reads as TGTGCCAGTAGTATATCGGGGGGATCTAGCTACGAGCAGTACTTC.

This chain connects TRBV7-2 to TRBJ1-3; D not certain. Trimming pared 2 bases from V and 4 bases from J, leaving 9 bases between. Germline CDR1 is SGHTA and CDR2 is FQGNSA. This CDR3 spans 14 amino acids. Here the CDR3 reads CASSLKGGGNTIYF. The CDR3 DNA reads TGTGCCAGCAGCTTAAAAGGAGGGGGAAACACCATATATTTT.

The rearrangement links TRBV5-4 to TRBJ2-2, with TRBD1 matching 9 bases. The CDR3 has 15 residues. V shed 6 bases, J shed 6 bases, and the junction held 9 bases outside the gene matches. Germline assignment: CDR1 SGHNT and CDR2 YYREEE (reference sequence). The CDR3 DNA is TGTGCCAGCACCAGAGAACAGGGGGCAGCCGGGGAGCTGTTTTTT. Its translation is CASTREQGAAGELFF.

DNA of the CDR3: TGTGCCAGCAGCCCCTGGGACATGAACAATGAGCAGTTCTTC. It translates to CASSPWDMNNEQFF. This rearrangement joins TRBV9 to TRBJ2-1, with D possibly matching TRBD1 (6 bases). This CDR3 region has 14 residues. Per the germline V gene, CDR1 is SGDLS and CDR2 is YYNGEE. The germline V and J ends were trimmed by 4 bases and 5 bases, with 13 bases remaining between them.

A few counts support this clone. The chain employs TRBV6-4 and TRBJ1-3; the match to TRBD1 covers 10 bases. V dropped 6 bases and J dropped 6; count of bases not matched to a gene: 8. CDR1 is MRHNA and CDR2 is SNTAGT in the germline V gene. The CDR3 has 15 residues. CDR3 DNA: TGTGCCAGCAGCGGTCGGGACAGGGGTATAAACACCATATATTTT. Protein: CASSGRDRGINTIYF.

The chain has TRBV11-3 and TRBJ2-3, with D tentatively TRBD1 (7 bases). The CDR3 consists of 16 residues. In germline, CDR1 is SGHNT, CDR2 YENEEA. Trimming left V 6 bases short and J 0 bases short, with 16 bases between. CDR3 coding DNA: TGTGCCAGCAGTCCCTCGACAGGGACTAGCACAGATACGCAGTATTTT. Residues: CASSPSTGTSTDTQYF.

V usage is TRBV10-3 and J usage is TRBJ2-1; 8 bases map to TRBD1. V trimming: 8 bases; J trimming: 9 bases; junction bases outside the gene matches: 24. CDR3 size: 18 residues. The germline V gene has CDR1 ENHRY and CDR2 SYGVKD. CDR3 residues: CAIRKLMDRESGLGEQFF. The CDR3 DNA is TGTGCCATCCGCAAACTAATGGACAGGGAATCGGGACTGGGTGAGCAGTTCTTC.

Written as DNA, the CDR3 is TGTGCCAGCAGCTTGGGGGGGGACCGGTCCGCCTACGAGCAGTACTTC. Protein: CASSLGGDRSAYEQYF. The gene calls are TRBV5-6 and TRBJ2-5, with D tentatively TRBD2 (6 bases). The J call may be faulty, since TRBJ2-7 better matches the DNA end. CDR1 is SGHDT and CDR2 is YYEEEE in the germline V gene. CDR3 length: 16 residues.

The chain recombines TRBV7-6 with TRBJ2-7; 9 bases map to TRBD1. With V trimmed by 8 bases and J by 5 bases, 7 bases remained unmatched. Germline CDR1 SGHVS, CDR2 FNYEAQ. This CDR3 comprises 13 residues. The CDR3: CASGDREGDEQYF. CDR3 coding DNA: TGTGCCAGCGGGGACAGGGAGGGCGACGAGCAGTACTTC.

The rearrangement joins TRBV7-5 to TRBJ1-4; the table names TRBD1, a call not compared with the DNA. TRBV7-5 corresponds to a pseudogene. This CDR3 contains 15 residues. The DNA of the CDR3 is TGTGCCAGAAGCTCGCAGGGTCACACTAATGAAAAACTGTTTTTT. Protein: CARSSQGHTNEKLFF.

The sample holds a few counts of this clone. The chain recombines TRBV9 with TRBJ2-1; perhaps TRBD2 as D (5 bases). CDR3 length: 15 residues. CDR1 and CDR2 from the germline V gene are SGDLS and YYNGEE. The ends were cut back, 0 bases at V and 7 bases at J, with 14 bases in the middle. The CDR3 region is CASSVGPRPGNEQFF. The CDR3 nucleotides are TGTGCCAGCAGCGTAGGTCCGAGACCGGGGAATGAGCAGTTCTTC.

The chain is built from TRBV30 and TRBJ2-2, with D unclear. V lost 2 bases to trimming and J lost 4 bases, with 11 bases between them. Germline V gene sequence: CDR1 GTSNPN, CDR2 SVGIG (reference sequence). CDR3 size: 14 residues. The CDR3 reads CAWSSNSFTGELFF. CDR3 nucleotide sequence: TGTGCCTGGAGTTCAAACAGCTTCACCGGGGAGCTGTTTTTT.